These 2 T cell receptor beta chains came from one sample sequenced in a study of CD8 T cells in ankylosing spondylitis. Regarding the study as a whole: Seemingly characteristic of ankylosing spondylitis blood was a TCR beta motif consisting of about 8 highly homologous variants.

Each CDR3 protein is one row after TCRdb ran MiXCR on the 5' RACE reads. The sample lists a few hundred thousand distinct CDR3 sequences, about 12% occurring once. Their antigen targets remain unknown. Material for sequencing was blood, either unsorted or a sorted T cell fraction (not recorded which). The receptor set was obtained from a male donor with ankylosing spondylitis.

This rearrangement joins TRBV6-4 to TRBJ2-2; 12 nucleotides line up with TRBD2. CDR1 MRHNA and CDR2 SNTAGT come from the germline V gene. There are 15 residues in the CDR3. V shed 4 bases and J 5 bases; nucleotides not matched to a gene: 2. The CDR3 bases are TGTGCCAGCAGTGGCGGGACTAGCGGGACCGGGGAGCTGTTTTTT. The encoded protein is CASSGGTSGTGELFF.

This clonotype has more than one count but fewer than ten. V usage is TRBV5-1 and J usage is TRBJ2-1; TRBD2 matches 10 bases. Germline-derived CDR1 and CDR2 are SGHRS and YFSETQ. The length of the CDR3 is 13 residues. The junction had 6 bases not matched to a gene; V was cut back by 6 bases and J by 9 bases. CDR3 sequence (DNA): TGCGCCAGCATGAGCCAGCGGGAGGGTGAGCAGTTCTTC. Protein: CASMSQREGEQFF.